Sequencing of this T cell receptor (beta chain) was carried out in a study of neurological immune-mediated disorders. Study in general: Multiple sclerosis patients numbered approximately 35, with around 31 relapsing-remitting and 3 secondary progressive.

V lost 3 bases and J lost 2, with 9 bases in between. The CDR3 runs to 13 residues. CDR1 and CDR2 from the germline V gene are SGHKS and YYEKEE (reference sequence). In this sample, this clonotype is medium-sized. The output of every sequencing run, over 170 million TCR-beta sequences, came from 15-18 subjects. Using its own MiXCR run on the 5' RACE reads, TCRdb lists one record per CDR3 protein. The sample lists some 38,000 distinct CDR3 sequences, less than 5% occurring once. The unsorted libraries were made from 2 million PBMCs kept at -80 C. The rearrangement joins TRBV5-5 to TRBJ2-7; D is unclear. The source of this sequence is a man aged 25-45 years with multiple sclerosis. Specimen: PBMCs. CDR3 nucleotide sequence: TGTGCCAGCAGCTCAGACCTACCCTACGAGCAGTACTTC. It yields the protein CASSSDLPYEQYF.